The clone carrying this T cell receptor beta chain was detected only a few times. The target antigen is unknown. The authors sequenced patients whose flow cytometry had shown CD8+CD57+ cell expansion. This CDR3 has 12 amino acids. V dropped 3 bases and J dropped 5 bases, with 10 bases sitting between them. CDR1 is SQVTM, CDR2 ANQGSEA, per germline. These data are taken from a study of CD8+CD57+ T cells in acquired aplastic anemia. Study-level findings and limits: Patients shared 25 to 30 CD8+ CDR3 sequences with controls.

TCR beta VDJ and CDR3 profiling used genomic DNA as template. TCRdb recomputed calls from the reads with MiXCR, one row per CDR3 protein. The profile shows some 200,000 distinct CDR3 sequences, over 40% of them singletons. The clonotype comes from a human donor with aplastic anemia. Input material: sorted CD4+, CD8+, or CD8+CD57+ T cells (not recorded which) from PBMCs. The chain couples TRBV29-1 to TRBJ2-5; D is uncertain. CDR3 bases: TGCAGCGTTGATTTGTCCAGCGAGACCCAGTACTTC. Translation: CSVDLSSETQYF.